Included here is one T cell receptor beta chain sequence, with context. The sample originates from a study of blood T cell repertoires in COVID-19. Study context: PBMCs, B-cell-depleted T cells, or T cells were the source of the cDNA or gDNA that made up the material.

The protocol was immunoSEQ multiplex PCR, while the TCRdb copy is restricted to in-frame clones and leaves out a portion. This sample has just over 250,000 clones, with 88% found just once. V lost 5 bases to trimming and J lost 3 bases; unmatched junction nucleotides: 11. Per germline, CDR1 LNHDA and CDR2 SQIVND (reference sequence). The CDR3 runs to 16 residues. The chain combines TRBV19 with TRBJ2-7; 9 positions match TRBD1. The sample comprised peripheral blood. This TCR was sampled from a man in his sixties who had recovered from COVID-19. CDR3 coding DNA: TGTGCCAGTAGTCCACGAGGGACAGGGTCCTTCTACGAGCAGTACTTC. Translating gives CASSPRGTGSFYEQYF.